These 21 T cell receptor beta chains originate from one sample sequenced in a study of blood T cell repertoires in COVID-19 (dated by TCRdb to 2020 to 2022). The library was generated by the immunoSEQ multiplex PCR assay. TCRdb stores this immuneACCESS table with in-frame sequences only. Part of the clones is absent; in the studies checked, under half of the shortfall reflects unresolved V genes, and no reason is known for the rest. The sample contains 60,000 to 70,000 clones, 88% of them found a single time. Clones ranked in the top ten supply around 10% of the sample. Sequencing was performed on PBMCs or T cells enriched from blood (not recorded which). These TCRs come from a woman aged 40 to 49 who had recovered from COVID-19.

The J gene is TRBJ2-1, the V gene TRBV19; 11 bases line up with TRBD2. CDR1 is LNHDA and CDR2 is SQIVND in the germline V gene (reference sequence). This CDR3 spans 21 amino acids. The ends lost 4 bases at V and 4 bases at J; junction bases unmatched: 21. CDR3 amino acids: CASSTLLAGGMTPNPYNEQFF. The CDR3 DNA follows: TGTGCCAGTAGTACCCTGCTAGCGGGGGGTATGACCCCCAACCCTTACAATGAGCAGTTCTTC.

This chain uses TRBV3-1 (or the pseudogene TRBV3-2) with TRBJ1-2, with TRBD1 as a possible D gene (5 bases). The length of the CDR3 is 16 residues. The V and J ends lost 0 bases and 3 bases respectively, with 14 bases between them. Germline loops: CDR1 LGHDT, CDR2 YNNKEL (reference sequence). The CDR3 DNA reads as TGTGCCAGCAGCCAAGAGATGGCCGGGGGGTACTATGGCTACACCTTC. Amino acids: CASSQEMAGGYYGYTF.

The chain carries TRBV6-5 and TRBJ2-4; D might be TRBD1 (6 bases). Per germline, CDR1 MNHEY and CDR2 SVGAGI. The CDR3 spans 13 residues. With 4 bases removed from V and 6 bases from J, the gap between germline ends came to 10 bases. The CDR3 region is CASSSGVGNIQYF. The CDR3 DNA is TGTGCCAGCAGTTCAGGGGTGGGAAACATTCAGTACTTC.

The V and J genes are TRBV10-3 and TRBJ2-7; 7 bases match TRBD1. Germline V gene data show CDR1 as ENHRY and CDR2 as SYGVKD. The CDR3 runs to 14 residues. Trimming took 6 bases from V and 4 from J; bases not matched to a gene: 9. The CDR3 DNA reads as TGTGCCATCAGGAGACAGGGTGAGGGTTACGAGCAGTACTTC. It is translated as CAIRRQGEGYEQYF.

Points on this clone: At the DNA level, this CDR3 is encoded by other sequences in the same sample as well. The chain links TRBV6-1 to TRBJ1-6; D possibly corresponds to TRBD1 (6 bases). Germline CDR1 MNHNS, CDR2 SASEGT. This CDR3 spans 14 amino acids. The ends were cut back, 3 bases at V and 7 bases at J, with 10 bases in the middle. The CDR3 region is CASSDRQGNSPLHF. The CDR3 DNA follows: TGTGCCAGCAGTGATCGGCAGGGGAATTCACCCCTCCACTTT.

This clone was seen once. J is TRBJ1-6 and V is TRBV11-2, with D possibly TRBD1 on 5 matching bases. Germline CDR1 reads SGHAT; CDR2 reads FQNNGV. The CDR3 loop spans 16 amino acids. V shed 0 bases and J shed 5 bases, with 11 bases lying between them. CDR3 loop: CASSLDGGGNNSPLHF. The DNA of the CDR3 is TGTGCCAGCAGCTTAGATGGGGGAGGAAATAATTCACCCCTCCACTTT.

J is TRBJ2-5 and V is TRBV14; 12 nucleotides line up with TRBD2. The junction had 2 bases not matched to a gene; V was cut back by 6 bases and J by 3 bases. The CDR3 runs 14 residues. CDR1 is SGHDN and CDR2 is FVKESK in the germline V gene. Here the CDR3 reads CASRRTSGEETQYF. DNA of the CDR3: TGTGCCAGCAGACGGACTAGCGGGGAAGAGACCCAGTACTTC. Using reference TRBV14 and TRBJ2-5 for the parts outside the CDR3, the full variable domain is EAGVTQFPSHSVIEKGQTVTLRCDPISGHDNLYWYRRVMGKEIKFLLHFVKESKQDESGMPNNRFLAERTGGTYSTLKVQPAELEDSGVYFCASRRTSGEETQYFGPGTRLLVL.

This clone was picked up a small number of times. The chain couples TRBV19 to TRBJ2-7; 7 bases line up with TRBD1. J was trimmed by 4 bases and V by 6 bases; bases with no gene match: 18. Germline assignment: CDR1 LNHDA and CDR2 SQIVND (reference sequence). The CDR3 runs 17 residues. In nucleotides, the CDR3 is TGTGCCAGTAGGGAGGAAAAGGACCGGGACAGAGGATACGAGCAGTACTTC. Protein product: CASREEKDRDRGYEQYF.

The chain combines TRBV11-3 with TRBJ1-2; TRBD1 aligns across 7 bases. Germline V lookup: CDR1 SGHNT, CDR2 YENEEA. CDR3 length equals 15 residues. The ends lost 0 bases at V and 8 bases at J; junction bases unmatched: 9. CDR3 bases: TGTGCCAGCAGCTTAGATGGCGTAGGGGGCTGGGGCTACACCTTC. This translates into CASSLDGVGGWGYTF. The full variable domain, with the rest looked up from reference TRBV11-3 and TRBJ1-2, is EAGVVQSPRYKIIEKKQPVAFWCNPISGHNTLYWYLQNLGQGPELLIRYENEEAVDDSQLPKDRFSAERLKGVDSTLKIQPAELGDSAVYLCASSLDGVGGWGYTFGSGTRLTVV.

V usage is TRBV13 and J usage is TRBJ1-5; TRBD1 is a possible D gene (5 bases). Germline CDR1 and CDR2: PRHDT and FYEKMQ (reference sequence). The CDR3 loop spans 12 amino acids. V was pared by 4 bases and J by 5 bases, with 6 bases between. The CDR3 here is CASSWGYQPQHF. The DNA of the CDR3 is TGTGCCAGCAGCTGGGGCTATCAGCCCCAGCATTTT.

The chain uses TRBV10-3 and TRBJ2-6; tentatively, D is TRBD2 (7 bases). The CDR3 contains 19 residues. The germline V gene encodes CDR1 ENHRY and CDR2 SYGVKD. The V gene lost 9 bases and the J gene lost 0 bases, with 24 bases spanning the gap. CDR3 sequence (DNA): TGTGCCATGAAGGGGACGGGAGGAGAGGGGGACTCTGGGGCCAACGTCCTGACTTTC. Amino acids: CAMKGTGGEGDSGANVLTF.

The chain recombines TRBV25-1 with TRBJ2-2; 7 positions match TRBD1. Germline-derived CDR1 and CDR2 are MGHDK and SYGVNS. The CDR3 has 15 amino acids. The J segment lost 4 bases and the V segment lost 4 bases, leaving 6 bases of the junction unmatched. For the CDR3, the DNA is TGTGCCAGCAGTGCACAGGGGCGATTCACCGGGGAGCTGTTTTTT. This codes for CASSAQGRFTGELFF.

The rearrangement links TRBV6-5 to TRBJ1-5; 9 bases match TRBD1. CDR3 length: 15 residues. Germline CDR1 and CDR2: MNHEY and SVGAGI. The trim removed 6 bases at V and 3 bases at J, leaving 6 bases unmatched. The CDR3 loop is CASRVGQGDNQPQHF. The CDR3, as DNA: TGTGCCAGCAGAGTGGGACAGGGTGACAATCAGCCCCAGCATTTT.

The chain combines TRBV18 with TRBJ1-1; possibly TRBD1 for D (6 bases). Germline V gene data show CDR1 as KGHSH and CDR2 as LQKENI. Trimming took 6 bases from V and 1 from J, leaving 15 bases between them. The CDR3 contains 15 residues. The DNA for the CDR3 is TGTGCCAGCTCTCCATCTACAGGGACGAACACTGAAGCTTTCTTT. Protein product: CASSPSTGTNTEAFF. Using reference TRBV18 and TRBJ1-1 for the parts outside the CDR3, the full variable domain is NAGVMQNPRHLVRRRGQEARLRCSPMKGHSHVYWYRQLPEEGLKFMVYLQKENIIDESGMPKERFSAEFPKEGPSILRIQQVVRGDSAAYFCASSPSTGTNTEAFFGQGTRLTVV.

The J gene is TRBJ2-5, the V gene TRBV5-1, with D perhaps TRBD1 (6 bases). The CDR3 loop spans 15 amino acids. Between the trimmed V and J ends, which lost 6 bases and 5 bases, there was a span of 20 bases. The V gene's germline CDR1 is SGHRS and CDR2 YFSETQ. CDR3 protein: CASTSGVSTRETQYF. The CDR3 DNA follows: TGCGCCAGCACCTCAGGGGTGTCCACCCGGGAGACCCAGTACTTC.

The J gene is TRBJ2-2, the V gene TRBV7-9; D is perhaps TRBD1 (7 bases). Trimming removed 4 bases at V and 4 bases at J, with 16 bases between. The length of the CDR3 is 16 residues. Per the germline V gene, CDR1 is SEHNR and CDR2 is FQNEAQ (reference sequence). CDR3 coding DNA: TGTGCCAGCAGCTCCGACAGGGTCGGGGGCACCGGGGAGCTGTTTTTT. It yields the protein CASSSDRVGGTGELFF.

The V call is TRBV10-2, the J call TRBJ1-2; D unclear. The germline V and J ends were trimmed by 3 bases and 8 bases, with 13 bases remaining between them. Germline CDR1 is WSHSY and CDR2 is SAAADI. This CDR3 comprises 13 residues. The CDR3 spells CASSENPRQGYTF. The CDR3 DNA sequence: TGCGCCAGCAGTGAAAACCCCAGACAAGGCTACACCTTC.

The chain employs TRBV12-5 and TRBJ1-5, with 7 nucleotides matching TRBD1. This CDR3 is 16 amino acids long. The V gene's germline CDR1 is LGHNT and CDR2 FRNRAP. V was clipped by 4 bases and J by 3 bases; unmatched bases: 9. CDR3 nucleotides: TGTGCTAGTGGTTGGGGGAGGACAGGACTCAATCAGCCCCAGCATTTT. As protein: CASGWGRTGLNQPQHF.

The chain joins TRBV5-4 to TRBJ1-3; TRBD1 aligns across 9 bases. V trimming: 4 bases; J trimming: 11 bases; junction bases outside the gene matches: 10. This CDR3 region has 14 residues. Germline loops: CDR1 SGHNT, CDR2 YYREEE (reference sequence). This chain's CDR3 is CASSIPGQGSPIYF. The CDR3 nucleotides are TGTGCCAGCAGCATTCCGGGACAGGGATCCCCCATATATTTT.

The genes are TRBV12-2 and TRBJ1-5; the table's D call of TRBD1 was not tested on the DNA. TRBV12-2 is classified as a pseudogene. The CDR3 runs 19 residues. CDR3 sequence: CASRLECYGDKYSNQPQHF. The CDR3 nucleotides are TGTGCAAGTCGCTTAGAATGTTATGGGGACAAATATAGCAATCAGCCCCAGCATTTT.

This chain links TRBV6-5 with TRBJ2-3; TRBD2 is a possible D gene (6 bases). Per germline, CDR1 MNHEY and CDR2 SVGAGI. The CDR3 contains 16 residues. Trimming removed 0 bases from V and 5 bases from J, with 15 bases in between. The DNA of the CDR3 is TGTGCCAGCAGTTACTCGGGTGCGGGGTTGGGAGATACGCAGTATTTT. This sequence encodes CASSYSGAGLGDTQYF.